A single T cell receptor (beta chain) is shown here with its context. The data belong to a study of PD-1 blockade in mismatch repair-deficient tumors. Study overall: Patients had about 13 mismatch repair-deficient cancer types and were previously treated and progressing.

Profiled with immunoSEQ multiplex PCR; TCRdb holds only in-frame clones, not every one. The data hold roughly 120,000 clones, with 88% observed a single time. The CDR3 sequence is 13 residues long. CDR1 is SNHLY and CDR2 is FYNNEI in the germline V gene. V lost 9 bases and J 2 bases, leaving 14 bases between the germline ends. This TCR came from an adult with mismatch repair-deficient cancer. The sequenced sample was peripheral blood, obtained about 17 months after starting pembrolizumab. The chain has TRBV2 and TRBJ2-7, with a possible D match to TRBD1 (6 bases). CDR3 nucleotide sequence: TGTGCCAGTCGGACAGATAGAGCCTACGAGCAGTACTTC. It yields the protein CASRTDRAYEQYF.